A selection of T cell receptor beta chains follows, all from one sample in a study of T cell responses to AZD1222 COVID-19 vaccine. This table comes from immunoSEQ multiplex PCR, and its TCRdb copy is limited to in-frame clones, with some not included. There are approximately 130,000 clones in the sample; over 85% occur only once, and 0.91% lies in the top ten. The sample here was peripheral blood, taken on day 0 of AZD1222 vaccination. These receptors all come from an adult in good health. Both conserved end residues are part of each CDR3.

CDR3 protein	CDR3 length	V gene	J gene
CASSLRGQQNTEAFF	15	TRBV11-2	TRBJ1-1
CASSVEGRGATEAFF	15	TRBV9	TRBJ1-1
CASSARVFTEAFF	13	TRBV6-6	TRBJ1-1
CATSAASGTGYTDTQYF	17	TRBV24-1	TRBJ2-3
CASSLAAKNTGELFF	15	TRBV5-1	TRBJ2-2
CASSEAGTRYSNQPQHF	17	TRBV2	TRBJ1-5
CASTLTGEETQYF	13	TRBV5-1	TRBJ2-5
CASSHPTGGIYGYTF	15	TRBV4-2	TRBJ1-2
CASSEGGGAYNEQFF	15	TRBV5-4	TRBJ2-1
CASTLDWGLEQYF	13	TRBV12-3/TRBV12-4	TRBJ2-7
CAWSDGQAAFF	11	TRBV30	TRBJ1-1
CASSPPVTGGWGTEAFF	17	TRBV18	TRBJ1-1
CASSLNPGNTEAFF	14	TRBV7-9	TRBJ1-1
CASSSVTGWGETQYF	15	TRBV7-7	TRBJ2-5
CASSQGTSGPEETQYF	16	TRBV4-2	TRBJ2-5
CASSLTGVQNTEAFF	15	TRBV27	TRBJ1-1
CASSSSGGPAQETQYF	16	TRBV28	TRBJ2-5
CATFSEYYGYTF	12	TRBV6-5	TRBJ1-2
CASSTDRERNTEAFF	15	TRBV6-5	TRBJ1-1
CASSGLAGHSYEQYF	15	TRBV2	TRBJ2-7
CASSEDGPSYNSPLHF	16	TRBV6-1	TRBJ1-6
CASGTALSGTYGYTF	15	TRBV27	TRBJ1-2
CASNTGENNSPLHF	14	TRBV9	TRBJ1-6
CASSLGSSSGGIYEQYF	17	TRBV7-2	TRBJ2-7
CASSLGQGTGELFF	14	TRBV5-1	TRBJ2-2